This TCR beta chain stems from a study of blood T cells in healthy people across ages. A sample-barcoded 5' primer and a J-beta primer mix were used in a second PCR of roughly 7 to 11 cycles. CDR3-containing paired-end reads numbering at least 2.5 million came from each sample. Via MiXCR, TCRdb re-called the 5' RACE reads, giving one row per CDR3 protein. The data show about 1.8 million distinct CDR3 sequences, around 48% seen once. Findings and limits, study-wide: While age rose, TCR beta diversity per million T cells dropped in a roughly linear way.

CDR1 is MNHEY and CDR2 is SMNVEV in the germline V gene (reference sequence). The CDR3 covers 16 residues. V was shortened by 2 bases and J by 6 bases, with 17 bases between the two germline ends. Comments on this clonotype: No antigen is known for it.

Sequences were obtained from blood. The rearrangement links TRBV27 to TRBJ1-5; D is unclear. The TCR sequence derives from a woman aged 35 to 49 in good health. The CDR3 nucleotides read TGTGCCAGCAGTTTAAGCGTGGAAGGGATAAGTCAGCCCCAGCATTTT. It specifies CASSLSVEGISQPQHF.